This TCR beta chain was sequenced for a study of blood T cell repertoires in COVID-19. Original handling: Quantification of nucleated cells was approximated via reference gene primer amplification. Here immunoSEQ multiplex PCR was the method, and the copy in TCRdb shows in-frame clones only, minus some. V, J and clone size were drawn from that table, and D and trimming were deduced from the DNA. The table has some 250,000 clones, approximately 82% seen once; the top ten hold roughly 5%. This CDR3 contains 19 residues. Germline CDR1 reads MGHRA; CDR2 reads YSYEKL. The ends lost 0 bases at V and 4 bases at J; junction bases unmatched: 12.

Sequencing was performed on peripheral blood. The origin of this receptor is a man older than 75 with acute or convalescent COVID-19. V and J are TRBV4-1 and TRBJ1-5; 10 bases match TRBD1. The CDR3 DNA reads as TGCGCCAGCAGCCAAGAATTAGGGACAGGGGTCCTGAGGAATCAGCCCCAGCATTTT. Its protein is CASSQELGTGVLRNQPQHF.